This is a list of T cell receptor beta chains from one sample in a study of shared clonotypes between healthy human individuals. Clones were read by immunoSEQ multiplex PCR, and TCRdb kept only the in-frame ones, dropping some. The table has 600,000 to 750,000 clones, about nine tenths seen once. The sequenced sample was memory CD8+ T cells from PBMCs. All receptors derive from a young man in good health. Some clones in this sample may be carry-over from other donors' samples. CDR3s include the opening cysteine and the closing phenylalanine or tryptophan.

>TRBV29-1|TRBJ2-7
CSVVGGSDYEQYF
>TRBV9|TRBJ1-2
CASSVARYGYTF
>TRBV9|TRBJ2-6
CASSVDNSGANVLTF
>TRBV5-6|TRBJ2-7
CASSLEETGTELYEQYF
>TRBV6-6|TRBJ2-5
CATMGASGSWGETQYF
>TRBV5-6|TRBJ2-7
CASSLRYEQYF
>TRBV11-2|TRBJ1-1
CASSFDRNTEAFF
>TRBV27|TRBJ2-7
CASSYGRRYEQYF
>TRBV27|TRBJ2-1
CASKGGMGEQFF
>TRBV30|TRBJ2-3
CAWSVPREGTDTQYF
>TRBV4-3|TRBJ2-1
CASSQGGRGEQFF
>TRBV29-1|TRBJ1-2
CSVEEWKGRGYGYTF
>TRBV27|TRBJ1-2
CASSTLTGFDSYTF
>TRBV19|TRBJ2-7
CASSISGTPYEQYF
>TRBV27|TRBJ2-7
CASSADSYEQYF
>TRBV4-1|TRBJ1-1
CASSPTGTHLPLNTEAFF
>TRBV27|TRBJ2-3
CASGGGDTQYF
>TRBV7-9|TRBJ2-1
CASSLTPGLGDNEQFF
>TRBV28|TRBJ2-1
CATSLGLQPGNEQFF
>TRBV7-9|TRBJ2-7
CASSDSYEQYF
>TRBV11-2|TRBJ2-4
CASSLGTGIQYF
>TRBV15|TRBJ2-1
CATSRAVTSGKGNEQFF
>TRBV14|TRBJ2-7
CASSPGQVRYEQYF
>TRBV29-1|TRBJ2-2
CSGTANTGELFF
>TRBV27|TRBJ2-1
CASSHGPAPYNEQFF
>TRBV19|TRBJ1-3
CASSTKRHTIYF
>TRBV28|TRBJ2-7
CASSFDQTRHEQYF
>TRBV4-3|TRBJ1-1
CASSPSPGGRMNTEAFF
>TRBV6-1|TRBJ1-2
CASSEFWDRGILFYGYTF
>TRBV21-1|TRBJ2-2
CASSKMGVAGGRNTGELFF
>TRBV5-4|TRBJ2-1
CASSSGQGDYNEQFF
>TRBV27|.
CASGPIFPLVYEQYF
>TRBV5-1|TRBJ2-7
CASSSDRASEQYF
>TRBV7-3|TRBJ2-5
CASSLTRGSQETQYF
>TRBV7-9|TRBJ1-4
CASSSREGAWEKLFF
>TRBV7-9|TRBJ2-2
CASSPRGAGPGELFF
>TRBV28|TRBJ1-1
CASTEQGGNTEAFF
>TRBV5-1|TRBJ1-2
CASSYAVGAAGTYGYTF